The T cell receptor beta chain under discussion was sequenced for a study of blood T cell repertoires in COVID-19. Study context: Acute and convalescent COVID-19 specimens originated in the United States, Italy and Spain.

Libraries were prepared by immunoSEQ multiplex PCR; TCRdb keeps only in-frame clonotypes and omits some of them. The data show under 250,000 clones, approximately 83% seen once. J gave up 2 bases and V 2 bases, and 4 bases lay outside the gene matches. This CDR3 contains 15 residues. CDR1 and CDR2 (germline): MGHRA, YSYEKL. Sequencing was done on a sample of peripheral blood. The V gene is TRBV4-1, the J gene TRBJ2-5, with 8 bases that match TRBD2. The receptor comes from a man aged 30 to 39 who had recovered from COVID-19. The CDR3 loop reads CASSQLGLGQETQYF. CDR3 DNA: TGCGCCAGCAGCCAACTGGGACTAGGACAAGAGACCCAGTACTTC.